This paragraph covers one T cell receptor (beta chain) sequence. The antigen is unknown. From germline, CDR1 is SGHTA and CDR2 FQGTGA. V shed 5 bases and J shed 4 bases, with 12 bases lying between them. The CDR3 has 13 residues. These data originate in a study of T cell clones after liver transplantation. Turning to the study itself: In this trial, immunosuppression withdrawal was attempted within 2 years of liver transplant. General study results and limits: Donor-reactive sequences fell more than third party-reactive ones, suggesting partial deletion. In most of the 8 subjects, circulating graft-donor-reactive CD4 TCRbeta sequences fell significantly after transplant.

Thawed unstimulated PBMCs were FACS-sorted by CD3, CD4 and CD8 into two populations. Profiling relied on immunoSEQ multiplex PCR, and the TCRdb table lists in-frame clones only, not all of them. The sample carries roughly 100,000 clones, about 86% recorded once. The receptor was isolated from a human patient who received a liver transplant. Some T cells may be graft donor cells. This chain uses TRBV7-3 with TRBJ2-7; D gene unclear. The specimen was CD4+ T cells from blood, collected approximately 45 months after liver transplant. The CDR3 spells CASSLGPLYEQYF. In nucleotides, the CDR3 is TGTGCCAGCAGCCTAGGACCGTTATACGAGCAGTACTTC. Looking up the rest from reference TRBV7-3 and TRBJ2-7 gives the full variable domain: GAGVSQTPSNKVTEKGKYVELRCDPISGHTALYWYRQSLGQGPEFLIYFQGTGAADDSGLPNDRFFAVRPEGSVSTLKIQRTERGDSAVYLCASSLGPLYEQYFGPGTRLTVT.